This entry is about one TCR beta chain. Its cognate antigen is unknown. Terminally differentiated effector memory CD45RA+ cells were excluded by CCR7 positive selection of CD45RO-negative cells. This sample stems from a study of shared clonotypes between healthy human individuals. The study's findings and limits: Unshared clonotypes carried lower generation probabilities than those common to all four donors.

Libraries were prepared by immunoSEQ multiplex PCR; TCRdb keeps only in-frame clonotypes and omits some of them. The table lists some 1,900,000 clones, about 95% of them singletons. V was trimmed by 3 bases and J by 2 bases, leaving 11 bases between them. The CDR3 length is 14 residues. The germline V gene encodes CDR1 MGHRA and CDR2 YSYEKL. Sequenced material: naive CD8+ T cells sorted from blood. The receptor was derived from a man between 18 and 29 years old in good health. This chain uses TRBV4-1 with TRBJ2-7, with D tentatively TRBD1 or TRBD2 (5 bases each). The CDR3 reads CASSQAWGTYEQYF. The CDR3 coding sequence is TGCGCCAGCAGCCAGGCTTGGGGGACCTACGAGCAGTACTTC.